This T cell receptor beta chain was captured by sequencing in a study of cytomegalovirus exposure and HLA in healthy donors. On the study more broadly: Prior work identified around 100 million unique TCR beta sequences in approximately 180 million T cells.

13 Jbeta primers and 60 Vbeta primers were used for the PCR. Using immunoSEQ multiplex PCR, the repertoire was profiled, and TCRdb retains in-frame clones only, with some absent. The profile shows about 140,000 clones, around two thirds of them singletons. Germline values: CDR1 MDHEN, CDR2 SYDVKM. V lost 6 bases to trimming and J lost 0 bases, with 23 bases between them. The CDR3 is 18 amino acids. Findings of the study overall: Listed as cytomegalovirus-associated were 150 or so TCR beta chains.

With regard to this clone: Its antigen is unidentified.

The receptor was derived from a man aged 30-40 years in good health and CMV-seropositive. Source material: PBMCs. This sequence joins TRBV28 and TRBJ1-2, with TRBD1 as a possible D gene (6 bases). The CDR3 protein is CASSSAWDIRRANYGYTF. The DNA of the CDR3 is TGTGCCAGCAGCTCGGCGTGGGACATACGCCGAGCTAACTATGGCTACACCTTC.